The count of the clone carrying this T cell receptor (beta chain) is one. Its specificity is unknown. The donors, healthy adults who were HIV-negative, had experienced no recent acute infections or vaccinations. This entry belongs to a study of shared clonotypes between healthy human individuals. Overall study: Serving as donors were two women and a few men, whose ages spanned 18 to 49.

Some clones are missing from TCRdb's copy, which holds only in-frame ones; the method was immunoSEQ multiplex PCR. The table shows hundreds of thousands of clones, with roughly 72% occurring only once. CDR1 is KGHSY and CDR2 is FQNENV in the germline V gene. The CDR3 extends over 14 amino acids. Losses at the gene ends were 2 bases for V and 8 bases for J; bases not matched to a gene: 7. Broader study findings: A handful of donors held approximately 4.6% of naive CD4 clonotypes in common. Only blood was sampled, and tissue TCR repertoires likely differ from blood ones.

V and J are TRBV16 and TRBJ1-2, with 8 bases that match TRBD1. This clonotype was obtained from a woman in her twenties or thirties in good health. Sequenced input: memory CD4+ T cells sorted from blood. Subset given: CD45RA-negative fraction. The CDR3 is CASSQGQGLVGYTF. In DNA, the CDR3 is TGTGCCAGCAGCCAAGGACAGGGATTGGTGGGCTACACCTTC.